The T cell receptor beta chain under discussion was sequenced for a study of regulatory T cells in long-lasting Graves disease. Described time point: persistent/refractory GD, antithyroid drugs over 5 years with positive TRAb. From PBMCs, RNA was extracted and then used to make the TCR library. Arm-PCR of CDR3 regions and iRepertoire HTBI primers were the basis on which TCR beta libraries were built. TCRdb re-derived calls from the multiplex PCR reads in MiXCR, one entry per CDR3 protein. The data show a few hundred thousand distinct CDR3 sequences, with around a fifth seen just once and roughly 13% held by the top ten. Looked up from germline, CDR1 is SGHNT and CDR2 is YENEEA. The V end lost 8 bases, the J end lost 7 bases, and 27 bases lay between the germline ends. The CDR3 totals 16 residues.

The sequence was collected from a female donor with Graves disease. The genes are TRBV11-3 and TRBJ2-7; a weak D match, TRBD1 (5 bases). Source: peripheral blood mononuclear cells (PBMCs), taken when the disease was refractory, from a patient treated with antithyroid drugs. The CDR3, as DNA: TGTGCCAGCTCATTGGGGCAAATGAAAGGGGATCCGGAGCAGTACTTC. Its translation: CASSLGQMKGDPEQYF. The variable domain in full, with the rest retrieved from reference TRBV11-3 and TRBJ2-7, is EAGVVQSPRYKIIEKKQPVAFWCNPISGHNTLYWYLQNLGQGPELLIRYENEEAVDDSQLPKDRFSAERLKGVDSTLKIQPAELGDSAVYLCASSLGQMKGDPEQYFGPGTRLTVT.